This T cell receptor beta chain emerged from a study of blood T cell repertoires in COVID-19. About the study: Whether acute or convalescent, the COVID-19 samples came from the United States, Italy and Spain. From T cells, B-cell-depleted T cells, or PBMCs came the material, which was cDNA or gDNA.

Original handling: Reference gene primers were amplified, and this amplification served to estimate nucleated cell counts. Repertoires were generated with immunoSEQ multiplex PCR, while TCRdb's copy carries only in-frame clones and drops some. D and trimming were read from the DNA, whereas the V and J calls and clone size are those reported in that table. The top ten hold approximately 1.2% of the sample, which has 380,000 or so clones, more than 80% seen once. This CDR3 has 15 amino acids. V gave up 1 base and J gave up 2 bases, with 12 bases separating them. Germline V gene sequence: CDR1 SGHTA, CDR2 FQGNSA.

Source material: peripheral blood. The sequence was obtained from a man in his forties with acute or convalescent COVID-19. The J gene is TRBJ2-7, the V gene TRBV7-2, with D tentatively TRBD1 (5 bases). In DNA, the CDR3 is TGTGCCAGCAGCTTAGGTCAGGGCCTACCCTACGAGCAGTACTTC. Its translation: CASSLGQGLPYEQYF.